The 26 T cell receptor beta chains below all came from one sample that was sequenced in a study of blood T cell repertoires in COVID-19 (dated by TCRdb to the early 2020s). Library prep was done by the immunoSEQ multiplex PCR assay. TCRdb took over this immuneACCESS table, retaining in-frame rearrangements with V and J assigned. Such tables are incomplete; in checked studies, under half of the missing clones stem from an unresolved V gene, and the remainder is unexplained. The table for this sample lists about 190,000 clones; roughly 86% of them were counted only once. Approximately 5.1% of the sample is held by the ten biggest clonotypes. Sequencing was carried out using peripheral blood. All receptors derive from a woman between 70 and 85 years old with active or convalescent COVID-19.

The rearrangement joins TRBV19 to TRBJ2-1; 11 nucleotides match TRBD2. The germline gives CDR1 LNHDA, CDR2 SQIVND (reference sequence). This CDR3 has 14 residues. Germline trimming cut 6 bases from V and 9 bases from J; bases unmatched to any gene: 7. The CDR3 region is CASRLLAGVGEQFF. In nucleotides, the CDR3 is TGTGCCAGTAGGTTACTAGCGGGAGTTGGTGAGCAGTTCTTC.

The V and J genes are TRBV3-1 (or the pseudogene TRBV3-2) and TRBJ1-1; no definite D call. Trimming removed 5 bases at V and 6 bases at J, with 16 bases between. Germline assignment: CDR1 LGHDT and CDR2 YNNKEL (reference sequence). The CDR3 length is 14 residues. The CDR3 protein is CASSDHLGRPEAFF. As DNA, the CDR3 is TGTGCCAGCAGCGATCACCTAGGTCGCCCTGAAGCTTTCTTT.

V and J are TRBV18 and TRBJ2-4; TRBD1 aligns across 8 bases. The V segment lost 3 bases and the J segment 8 bases; nucleotides outside the gene matches: 3. There are 13 residues in the CDR3. Germline CDR1 reads KGHSH; CDR2 reads LQKENI. CDR3 sequence reads: CASSPGTGHIQYF. CDR3 nucleotides: TGTGCCAGCTCACCCGGGACAGGTCACATTCAGTACTTC.

This clone has just a few counts. The chain links TRBV27 to TRBJ2-2, with a possible D match to TRBD2 (6 bases). This CDR3 spans 17 amino acids. Germline-derived CDR1 and CDR2 are MNHEY and SMNVEV (reference sequence). The germline V and J ends were trimmed by 5 bases and 1 base, with 17 bases remaining between them. CDR3 residues: CASSPLDWEENTGELFF. CDR3 bases: TGTGCCAGCAGTCCCCTAGACTGGGAGGAGAACACCGGGGAGCTGTTTTTT.

The CDR3 DNA sequence: TGCAGCGTTCTGGGACAGGGGACCACCGGGGAGCTGTTTTTT. It specifies CSVLGQGTTGELFF. The rearrangement uses TRBV29-1 and TRBJ2-2, with 10 bases aligning to TRBD1. Germline CDR1 is SQVTM and CDR2 is ANQGSEA. The CDR3 is made up of 14 amino acids. J lost 4 bases, V lost 5 bases, and 4 bases had no gene match.

V and J are TRBV5-6 and TRBJ1-2; possible D gene TRBD1, 5 bases. Germline CDR1 reads SGHDT; CDR2 reads YYEEEE. Trimming removed 2 bases from V and 2 bases from J, with 10 bases in between. CDR3 size: 14 residues. The DNA for the CDR3 is TGTGCCAGCAGCTTCCCCGGGGGGAACTATGGCTACACCTTC. Protein: CASSFPGGNYGYTF.

V and J are TRBV13 and TRBJ2-7, with 8 bases aligning to TRBD2. Germline lookup yields CDR1 PRHDT and CDR2 FYEKMQ (reference sequence). The CDR3 extends over 15 amino acids. The V segment lost 5 bases and the J segment 2 bases; nucleotides outside the gene matches: 8. The CDR3, as DNA: TGTGCCAGCAGCGTAACGGGACTAGTCCCCTACGAGCAGTACTTC. This gives the protein CASSVTGLVPYEQYF.

This clone was detected only a few times. The V gene is TRBV3-1 (or the pseudogene TRBV3-2), the J gene TRBJ1-4; D might be TRBD1 (5 bases). Germline values: CDR1 LGHDT, CDR2 YNNKEL (reference sequence). V was trimmed by 4 bases and J by 0 bases, leaving 15 bases between them. The CDR3 extends over 17 amino acids. In DNA, the CDR3 is TGTGCCAGCAGCCCAGGGATGATCTCTTCAACTAATGAAAAACTGTTTTTT. It is translated as CASSPGMISSTNEKLFF.

The chain couples TRBV29-1 to TRBJ2-1, with 12 bases identical to TRBD2. Losses at the gene ends were 6 bases for V and 3 bases for J; bases not matched to a gene: 3. Germline-derived CDR1 and CDR2 are SQVTM and ANQGSEA. The CDR3 contains 14 residues. The CDR3: CSVMTSGGYNEQFF. The CDR3 nucleotides read TGCAGCGTGATGACTAGCGGGGGCTACAATGAGCAGTTCTTC.

The genes are TRBV15 and TRBJ1-2; D gene ambiguous. V was trimmed by 0 bases and J by 0 bases, leaving 8 bases between them. CDR1 and CDR2 from the germline V gene are LNHNV and YYDKDF (reference sequence). The CDR3 consists of 15 residues. The CDR3 DNA follows: TGTGCCACCAGCAGAGATCGCCACTCTAACTATGGCTACACCTTC. Its translation is CATSRDRHSNYGYTF. Together with reference TRBV15 and TRBJ1-2, the CDR3 gives the full variable domain: DAMVIQNPRYQVTQFGKPVTLSCSQTLNHNVMYWYQQKSSQAPKLLFHYYDKDFNNEADTPDNFQSRRPNTSFCFLDIRSPGLGDTAMYLCATSRDRHSNYGYTFGSGTRLTVV.

J is TRBJ1-5 and V is TRBV7-6; 9 bases are shared with TRBD1. The CDR3 has 16 residues. Germline CDR1 SGHVS, CDR2 FNYEAQ. V was clipped by 4 bases and J by 7 bases; unmatched bases: 11. As DNA, the CDR3 is TGTGCCAGCAGCTCATCCGGGACAGGGTTCGGACAGCCCCAGCATTTT. Translation: CASSSSGTGFGQPQHF.

The rearrangement uses TRBV27 and TRBJ1-5; TRBD1 matches 7 bases. V dropped 6 bases and J dropped 4; count of bases not matched to a gene: 12. CDR1 and CDR2 (germline): MNHEY, SMNVEV (reference sequence). The CDR3 contains 16 residues. CDR3 in DNA: TGTGCCAGCAGCAGGTCCCCAGGGGGGAAGAATCAGCCCCAGCATTTT. As protein: CASSRSPGGKNQPQHF.

J is TRBJ2-7 and V is TRBV5-1; D remains unclear. The V gene's germline CDR1 is SGHRS and CDR2 YFSETQ. The CDR3 loop spans 14 amino acids. V lost 2 bases and J 1 base, leaving 10 bases between the germline ends. CDR3: CASSFDTKSYEQYF. The CDR3 nucleotides are TGCGCCAGCAGCTTCGACACAAAGTCCTACGAGCAGTACTTC.

This sequence joins TRBV5-6 and TRBJ1-2, with D perhaps TRBD1 (6 bases). Germline V gene data show CDR1 as SGHDT and CDR2 as YYEEEE. The V and J ends lost 1 base and 6 bases respectively, with 10 bases between them. The CDR3 runs 13 residues. CDR3: CASSLWDNHGYTF. DNA of the CDR3: TGTGCCAGCAGCTTGTGGGACAATCATGGCTACACCTTC.

This clone was picked up a small number of times. Written as DNA, the CDR3 is TGTGCCAGTAGCATCGGACAGTCGAACACTGAAGCTTTCTTT. It yields the protein CASSIGQSNTEAFF. The rearrangement uses TRBV19 and TRBJ1-1; perhaps TRBD1 as D (6 bases). The CDR3 has 14 amino acids. Trimming removed 6 bases at V and 1 base at J, with 12 bases between. The V gene's germline CDR1 is LNHDA and CDR2 SQIVND (reference sequence).

This clone was detected once. The chain combines TRBV19 with TRBJ2-3; D is unclear. The CDR3 is made up of 12 amino acids. Looked up from germline, CDR1 is LNHDA and CDR2 is SQIVND (reference sequence). The V gene lost 4 bases and the J gene lost 6 bases, with 8 bases spanning the gap. The CDR3 region has the DNA TGTGCCAGTAGTACCGGCGGTGATACGCAGTATTTT. It codes for CASSTGGDTQYF.

The chain recombines TRBV5-6 with TRBJ1-6; TRBD1 is a possible D gene (5 bases). V was pared by 6 bases and J by 10 bases, with 17 bases between. The CDR3 runs to 14 residues. Germline CDR1 reads SGHDT; CDR2 reads YYEEEE. The DNA for the CDR3 is TGTGCCAGCACCGACTTCCAGGGTCCGTCACCCCTCCACTTT. It encodes CASTDFQGPSPLHF.

V is TRBV27 and J is TRBJ1-4; no clear D. V was clipped by 6 bases and J by 10 bases, with 12 bases between them. The CDR3 covers 12 residues. Germline CDR1 and CDR2: MNHEY and SMNVEV (reference sequence). CDR3 sequence: CASSPNLRKLFF. CDR3 sequence (DNA): TGTGCCAGCAGCCCTAATTTGAGAAAACTGTTTTTT.

The V gene is TRBV29-1, the J gene TRBJ2-3; 7 bases map to TRBD1. J lost 1 base, V lost 7 bases, and 14 bases had no gene match. Germline V lookup: CDR1 SQVTM, CDR2 ANQGSEA. The CDR3 extends over 16 amino acids. The CDR3 region has the DNA TGCAGCGGACAACCGGGACAGAATAGCCGCACAGATACGCAGTATTTT. It translates to CSGQPGQNSRTDTQYF.

The chain employs TRBV19 and TRBJ2-5; 8 bases agree with TRBD2. The CDR3 runs to 15 residues. V shed 5 bases, J shed 2 bases, and the junction held 7 bases outside the gene matches. Per the germline V gene, CDR1 is LNHDA and CDR2 is SQIVND (reference sequence). CDR3 nucleotide sequence: TGTGCCAGTAGTCCCCATAGCGGGGCTCAAGAGACCCAGTACTTC. This gives the protein CASSPHSGAQETQYF.

J is TRBJ2-3 and V is TRBV12-5, with TRBD1 identical over 11 bases. The CDR3 spans 17 residues. Germline values: CDR1 LGHNT, CDR2 FRNRAP. Trimming took 1 base from V and 5 from J; bases not matched to a gene: 8. CDR3 nucleotide sequence: TGTGCTAGTGGTTTGGATCTAGGGACAGGGGGAGGAGATACGCAGTATTTT. Protein sequence: CASGLDLGTGGGDTQYF.

The rearrangement joins TRBV28 to TRBJ2-5, with D possibly being TRBD2 (5 bases). The CDR3 length is 14 residues. Germline V lookup: CDR1 MDHEN, CDR2 SYDVKM. Trimming stripped 7 bases from V and 7 bases from J, with 19 bases between. This CDR3 is CASMTHNLRATQYF. The CDR3 bases are TGTGCCAGCATGACCCACAATTTGCGGGCGACCCAGTACTTC.

V usage is TRBV19 and J usage is TRBJ2-2; 9 bases are shared with TRBD1. Germline-derived CDR1 and CDR2 are LNHDA and SQIVND (reference sequence). Trimming at V came to 5 bases and at J to 7 bases, leaving 14 bases not matched to a gene. There are 17 residues in the CDR3. For the CDR3, the DNA is TGTGCCAGTAGTCAGAGAGGTGGGACAGGGACCTTCGGGGAGCTGTTTTTT. This sequence encodes CASSQRGGTGTFGELFF.

The chain recombines TRBV5-1 with TRBJ2-3, with D unresolved. V lost 2 bases to trimming and J lost 4 bases, with 17 bases between them. The CDR3 is made up of 16 amino acids. Germline V CDR1 and CDR2: SGHRS, YFSETQ. CDR3 region: CASSFGGPWLADTQYF. The CDR3 region has the DNA TGCGCCAGCAGCTTCGGCGGTCCCTGGCTAGCAGATACGCAGTATTTT. Full variable domain (remainder filled in from reference TRBV5-1 and TRBJ2-3): KAGVTQTPRYLIKTRGQQVTLSCSPISGHRSVSWYQQTPGQGLQFLFEYFSETQRNKGNFPGRFSGRQFSNSRSEMNVSTLELGDSALYLCASSFGGPWLADTQYFGPGTRLTVL.

This clone was seen just once. The chain has TRBV29-1 and TRBJ1-1, with D possibly being TRBD1 (5 bases). V shed 0 bases and J shed 2 bases, with 7 bases lying between them. Germline V gives CDR1 SQVTM, CDR2 ANQGSEA. The CDR3 sequence is 13 residues long. The CDR3 spells CSVEDRANTEAFF. The CDR3 DNA is TGCAGCGTTGAAGACAGGGCAAACACTGAAGCTTTCTTT.

The V gene is TRBV6-1, the J gene TRBJ2-1; D may be TRBD2 (5 bases). Germline V lookup: CDR1 MNHNS, CDR2 SASEGT. This CDR3 has 14 residues. Trimming took 2 bases from V and 4 from J, leaving 9 bases between them. As DNA, the CDR3 is TGTGCCAGCAGTGAAACGAGCGGTTACAATGAGCAGTTCTTC. Protein product: CASSETSGYNEQFF.